This T cell receptor beta chain derives from a study of blood T cell repertoires in COVID-19. Profiled with immunoSEQ multiplex PCR; TCRdb holds only in-frame clones, not every one. This sample yields a few hundred thousand clones, of which about 80% are seen a single time; 15% to 18% belongs to the top ten. The CDR3 spans 16 residues. V dropped 6 bases and J dropped 3; count of bases not matched to a gene: 10. Germline lookup yields CDR1 SGHTS and CDR2 YDEGEE. What was sequenced was peripheral blood. This chain links TRBV5-8 with TRBJ2-2, with 8 bases fitting TRBD1. This clonotype was obtained from a person aged 65 to 85 with COVID-19, enrolled during active disease. CDR3 protein: CASTPRTGRYTGELFF. The CDR3 region has the DNA TGTGCCAGCACCCCACGGACAGGGCGCTACACCGGGGAGCTGTTTTTT.